This T cell receptor (beta chain) is drawn from a study of CD8+ T cells in alopecia areata. On the study more broadly: A regimen of oral tofacitinib, 5 to 10 mg twice daily, was given to treated patients.

As for this clone: No antigen is known for it.

Study-level points and caveats: Higher clonality than in normal scalp was seen in lesional scalp, especially alopecia totalis/universalis.

The CDR3 covers 13 residues. The germline CDR1 and CDR2 sequences are SGHRS and YFSETQ. Trimming removed 0 bases from V and 5 bases from J, with 8 bases in between. Samples from alopecia areata patients were lesional scalp punch biopsies and peripheral blood. Once RNA had been extracted, it was reverse transcribed into cDNA to act as the sequencing template. Clones were sequenced by immunoSEQ multiplex PCR, and TCRdb holds only the in-frame ones, with some missing. The sample has roughly 250,000 clones, 67% seen once. This clonotype was obtained from a human donor with alopecia areata. The source material was CD4+ T cells sorted from blood, sampled at week 0. The J gene is TRBJ1-2, the V gene TRBV5-1, with no clear D. The CDR3 spells CASSLGPEYGYTF. The CDR3 region has the DNA TGCGCCAGCAGCTTGGGGCCGGAGTATGGCTACACCTTC. The whole variable domain, filled in from reference TRBV5-1 and TRBJ1-2, reads KAGVTQTPRYLIKTRGQQVTLSCSPISGHRSVSWYQQTPGQGLQFLFEYFSETQRNKGNFPGRFSGRQFSNSRSEMNVSTLELGDSALYLCASSLGPEYGYTFGSGTRLTVV.